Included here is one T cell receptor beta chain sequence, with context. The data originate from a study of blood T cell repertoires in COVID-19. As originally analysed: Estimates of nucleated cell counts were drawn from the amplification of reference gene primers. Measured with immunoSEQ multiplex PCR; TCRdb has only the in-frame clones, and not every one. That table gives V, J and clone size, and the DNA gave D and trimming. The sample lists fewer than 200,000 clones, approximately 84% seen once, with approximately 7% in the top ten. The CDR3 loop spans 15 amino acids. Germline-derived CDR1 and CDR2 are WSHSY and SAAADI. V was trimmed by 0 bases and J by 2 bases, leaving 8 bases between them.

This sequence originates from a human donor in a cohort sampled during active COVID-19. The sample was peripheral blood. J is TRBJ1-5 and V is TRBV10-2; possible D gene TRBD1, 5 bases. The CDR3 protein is CASSESDSRNQPQHF. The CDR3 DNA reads TGCGCCAGCAGTGAGTCCGACAGTCGCAATCAGCCCCAGCATTTT.